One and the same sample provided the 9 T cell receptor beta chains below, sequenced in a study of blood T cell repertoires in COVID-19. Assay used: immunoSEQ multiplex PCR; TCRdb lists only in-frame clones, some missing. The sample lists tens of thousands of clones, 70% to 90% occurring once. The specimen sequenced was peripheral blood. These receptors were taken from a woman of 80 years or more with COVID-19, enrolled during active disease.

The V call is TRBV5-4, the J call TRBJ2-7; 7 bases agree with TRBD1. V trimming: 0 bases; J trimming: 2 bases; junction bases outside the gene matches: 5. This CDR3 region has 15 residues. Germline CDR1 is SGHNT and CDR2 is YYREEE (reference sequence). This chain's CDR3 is CASSLAPTGTYEQYF. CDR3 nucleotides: TGTGCCAGCAGCTTGGCCCCGACAGGGACCTACGAGCAGTACTTC. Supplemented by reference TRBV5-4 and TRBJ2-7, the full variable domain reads ETGVTQSPTHLIKTRGQQVTLRCSSQSGHNTVSWYQQALGQGPQFIFQYYREEENGRGNFPPRFSGLQFPNYSSELNVNALELDDSALYLCASSLAPTGTYEQYFGPGTRLTVT.

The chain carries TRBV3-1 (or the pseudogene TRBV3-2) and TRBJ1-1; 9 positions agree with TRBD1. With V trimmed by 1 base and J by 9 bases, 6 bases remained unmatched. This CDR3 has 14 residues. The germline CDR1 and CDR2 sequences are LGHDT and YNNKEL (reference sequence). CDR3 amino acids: CASSQGSNRGQAFF. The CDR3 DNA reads TGTGCCAGCAGCCAAGGGTCGAACAGGGGGCAAGCTTTCTTT.

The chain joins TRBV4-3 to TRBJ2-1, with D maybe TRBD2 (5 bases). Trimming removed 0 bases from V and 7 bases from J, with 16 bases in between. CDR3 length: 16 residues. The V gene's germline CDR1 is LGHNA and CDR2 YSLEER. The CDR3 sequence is CASSQDWSLTGNEQFF. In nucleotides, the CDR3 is TGCGCCAGCAGCCAAGATTGGTCGCTAACGGGGAATGAGCAGTTCTTC.

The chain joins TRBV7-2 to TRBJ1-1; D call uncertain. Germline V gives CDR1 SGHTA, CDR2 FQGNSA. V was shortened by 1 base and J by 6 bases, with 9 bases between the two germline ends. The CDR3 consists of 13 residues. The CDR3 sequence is CASSLVSLAEAFF. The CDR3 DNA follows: TGTGCCAGCAGCTTAGTTAGTTTGGCTGAAGCTTTCTTT.

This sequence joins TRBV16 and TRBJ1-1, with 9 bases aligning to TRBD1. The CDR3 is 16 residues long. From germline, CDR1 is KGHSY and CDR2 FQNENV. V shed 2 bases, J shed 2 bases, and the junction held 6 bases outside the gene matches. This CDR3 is CASSQPETGGNTEAFF. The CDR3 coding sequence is TGTGCCAGCAGCCAACCCGAGACAGGGGGAAACACTGAAGCTTTCTTT.

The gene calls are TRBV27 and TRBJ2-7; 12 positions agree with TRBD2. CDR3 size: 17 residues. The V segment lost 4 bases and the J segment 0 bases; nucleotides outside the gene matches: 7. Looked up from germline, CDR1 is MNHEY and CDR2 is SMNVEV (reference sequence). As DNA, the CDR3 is TGTGCCAGCAGTTCCCAGACTAGCGGGAGCCTCTCCTACGAGCAGTACTTC. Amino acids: CASSSQTSGSLSYEQYF.

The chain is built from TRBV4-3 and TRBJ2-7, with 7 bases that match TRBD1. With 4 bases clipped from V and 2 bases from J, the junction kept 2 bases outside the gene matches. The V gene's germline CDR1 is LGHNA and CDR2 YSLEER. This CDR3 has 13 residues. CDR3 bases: TGCGCCAGCAGCCTGGGACAGACCTACGAGCAGTACTTC. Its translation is CASSLGQTYEQYF.

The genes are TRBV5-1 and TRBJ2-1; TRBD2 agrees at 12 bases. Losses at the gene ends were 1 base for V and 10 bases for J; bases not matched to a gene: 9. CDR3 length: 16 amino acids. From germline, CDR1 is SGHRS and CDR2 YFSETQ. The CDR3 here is CASSLRSSGRVGEQFF. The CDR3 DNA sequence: TGCGCCAGCAGCTTGAGGTCTAGCGGGAGGGTAGGCGAGCAGTTCTTC.

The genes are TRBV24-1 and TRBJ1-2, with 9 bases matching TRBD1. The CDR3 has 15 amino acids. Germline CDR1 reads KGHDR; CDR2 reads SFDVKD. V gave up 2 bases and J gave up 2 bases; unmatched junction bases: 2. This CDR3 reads CATSDSGTGNYGYTF. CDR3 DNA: TGTGCCACCAGTGATTCCGGGACAGGGAACTATGGCTACACCTTC.